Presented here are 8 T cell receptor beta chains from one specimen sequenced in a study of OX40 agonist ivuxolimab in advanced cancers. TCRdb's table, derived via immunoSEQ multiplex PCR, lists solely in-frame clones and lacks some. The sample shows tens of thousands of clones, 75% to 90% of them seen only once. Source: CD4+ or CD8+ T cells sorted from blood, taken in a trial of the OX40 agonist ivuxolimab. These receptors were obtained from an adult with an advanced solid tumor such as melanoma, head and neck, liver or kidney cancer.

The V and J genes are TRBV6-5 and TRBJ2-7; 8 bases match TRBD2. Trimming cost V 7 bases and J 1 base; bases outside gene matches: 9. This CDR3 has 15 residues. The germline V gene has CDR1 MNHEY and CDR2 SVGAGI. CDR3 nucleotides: TGTGCCAGCAACGGGCGGGGGGCCGGATCCTACGAGCAGTACTTC. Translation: CASNGRGAGSYEQYF.

CDR3 in DNA: TGTGCCAGCAGCTTAGCGGAGACCCAGTACTTC. The encoded protein is CASSLAETQYF. The V and J genes are TRBV11-2 and TRBJ2-5; no firm D call. CDR3 length equals 11 residues. Per the germline V gene, CDR1 is SGHAT and CDR2 is FQNNGV. Trimming pared 1 base from V and 5 bases from J, leaving 2 bases between.

CDR3 sequence: CASSLRAKETQYF. CDR3 nucleotides: TGTGCCAGCAGTTTAAGGGCCAAAGAGACCCAGTACTTC. This chain joins TRBV27 and TRBJ2-5; D not resolved. Trimming stripped 2 bases from V and 3 bases from J, with 7 bases between. Germline CDR1 is MNHEY and CDR2 is SMNVEV (reference sequence). The CDR3 sequence is 13 residues long.

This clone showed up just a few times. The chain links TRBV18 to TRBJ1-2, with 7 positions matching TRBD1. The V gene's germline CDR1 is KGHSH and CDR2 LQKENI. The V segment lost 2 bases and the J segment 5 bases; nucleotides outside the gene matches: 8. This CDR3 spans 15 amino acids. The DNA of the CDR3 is TGTGCCAGCTCACCAGGTTTGGGACAGACTTATGGCTACACCTTC. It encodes CASSPGLGQTYGYTF.

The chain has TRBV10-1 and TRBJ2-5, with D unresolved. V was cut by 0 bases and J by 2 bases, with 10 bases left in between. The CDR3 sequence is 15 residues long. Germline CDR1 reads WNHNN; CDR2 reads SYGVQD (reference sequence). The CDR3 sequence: CASSESRAEQETQYF. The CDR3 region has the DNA TGCGCCAGCAGTGAGTCTCGGGCCGAGCAAGAGACCCAGTACTTC.

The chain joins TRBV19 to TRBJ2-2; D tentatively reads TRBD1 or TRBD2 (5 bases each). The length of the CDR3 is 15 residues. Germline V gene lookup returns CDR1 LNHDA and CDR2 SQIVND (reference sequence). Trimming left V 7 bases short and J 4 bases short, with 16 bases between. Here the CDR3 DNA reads TGTGCCAGTATAACGGTGGCAGGGAGCACCGGGGAGCTGTTTTTT. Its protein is CASITVAGSTGELFF.

The CDR3 DNA reads as TGTGCCAGCAGCAGTTGGCAGGGGGGTGACGAGCAGTACTTC. Translating it yields CASSSWQGGDEQYF. This chain connects TRBV7-8 to TRBJ2-7; possibly TRBD1 for D (7 bases). The germline CDR1 and CDR2 sequences are SGHVS and FQNEAQ. This CDR3 comprises 14 residues. V was shortened by 5 bases and J by 5 bases, with 16 bases between the two germline ends.

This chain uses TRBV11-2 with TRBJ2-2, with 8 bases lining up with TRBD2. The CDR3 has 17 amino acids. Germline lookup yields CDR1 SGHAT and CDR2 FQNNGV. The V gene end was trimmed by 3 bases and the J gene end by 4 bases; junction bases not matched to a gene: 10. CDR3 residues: CASSFLLAEGVTGELFF. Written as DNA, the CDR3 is TGTGCCAGCAGCTTCTTACTAGCGGAGGGCGTCACCGGGGAGCTGTTTTTT.